This is a list of T cell receptor beta chains from one sample in a study of PD-1 blockade in classical Hodgkin lymphoma. The table came from immunoSEQ multiplex PCR; TCRdb's copy has only in-frame clones and leaves some out. Of about 150,000 clones in the sample, less than 80% were seen once. The specimen was peripheral blood mononuclear cells (PBMCs), collected before the second cycle of nivolumab. All receptors derive from a human donor with classical Hodgkin lymphoma. CDR3s include the opening cysteine and the closing phenylalanine or tryptophan. D genes are given only for firm matches. Only part of the rows carry a size: once, few, many, or a class if the clone is expanded.

cdr3_nt,cdr3_aa,j_call,d_call,clone_size,v_call
TGTGCCAGCAGTGAACGTGGCAGGGAGTCAGATACGCAGTATTTT,CASSERGRESDTQYF,TRBJ2-3,-,few,TRBV6-1
TGTGCCAGTAGTATCTTTGGGGATTTTTACACTGAAGCTTTCTTT,CASSIFGDFYTEAFF,TRBJ1-1,-,-,TRBV19
TGTGCCAGCAGTGAAAGGAGGGGGCAGCCCCAGCATTTT,CASSERRGQPQHF,TRBJ1-5,-,-,TRBV6-5
TGCAGCGTTAAGGACTCAGATGAGCAGTTCTTC,CSVKDSDEQFF,TRBJ2-1,-,once,TRBV29-1
TGTGCCAGCTCACCACCGGGCGGGGGCACTTACGAGCAGTACTTC,CASSPPGGGTYEQYF,TRBJ2-7,-,-,TRBV18
TGTGCCATCAGTGAGACAGGGGCTAACTATGGCTACACCTTC,CAISETGANYGYTF,TRBJ1-2,TRBD1,-,TRBV10-3
TGTGCCAGCAGCTTCTCGGGCGGTAATGAAAAACTGTTTTTT,CASSFSGGNEKLFF,TRBJ1-4,-,-,TRBV7-8
TGTGCCAGCAGTTATTCAGGGGCGCTAGGGGATCAGCCCCAGCATTTT,CASSYSGALGDQPQHF,TRBJ1-5,-,-,TRBV6-6
TGTGCCAGCAGCGTAGGACAGAACTATGGCTACACCTTC,CASSVGQNYGYTF,TRBJ1-2,-,-,TRBV9
TGTGCCAGCAGTTACGAGTGGACTAGTCATACGCAGTATTTT,CASSYEWTSHTQYF,TRBJ2-3,TRBD2,once,TRBV6-6
TGTGCCAGCAGCAGGACAGCACGCAATCAGCCCCAGCATTTT,CASSRTARNQPQHF,TRBJ1-5,-,-,TRBV7-2
TGTGCCACCAGCAGAGGTGGGGGTGAGGAAAAACTGTTTTTT,CATSRGGGEEKLFF,TRBJ1-4,-,-,TRBV15
TGTGCCAGTAGTAACAGGGATGTGGAGACCCAGTACTTC,CASSNRDVETQYF,TRBJ2-5,-,-,TRBV19
TGTGCCAGCAGTTTACTAGCGGGAGGGCGCGGTACGCAGTATTTT,CASSLLAGGRGTQYF,TRBJ2-3,TRBD2,once,TRBV6-6
TGCGCCAGCAGCCTCGGACAGGACCTCTACGAGCAGTACTTC,CASSLGQDLYEQYF,TRBJ2-7,TRBD1,once,TRBV5-1
TGCGCCAGCAGCTTGGTTGGGACAGGGAATGAGCAGTACTTC,CASSLVGTGNEQYF,TRBJ2-7,TRBD1,-,TRBV5-1